The T cell receptor beta chain under discussion was sequenced for a study of PD-L1 blockade in urothelial cancer. As for the study in general: Samples came from 3 weeks, at the second dose, and 6 weeks into treatment. A median of roughly 150,000 T cells was found in the blood samples.

The authors spiked synthetic TCR analog templates into each PCR. Libraries were prepared by immunoSEQ multiplex PCR; TCRdb keeps only in-frame clonotypes and omits some of them. The sample contains some 40,000 clones, roughly nine tenths of which appear only once. Described time point: peripheral blood 6 weeks after treatment start. This sample comprised PBMCs, obtained around atezolizumab (anti-PD-L1) treatment. This clonotype was sampled from an older man with urothelial cancer.

Written as DNA, the CDR3 is TGTGCCAGCAGCATTCAGGGGGTTGGTGAGCAGTTCTTC. Translated: CASSIQGVGEQFF. This rearrangement joins TRBV7-9 to TRBJ2-1; 7 bases are a match to TRBD1. This CDR3 region has 13 residues. J was trimmed by 9 bases and V by 5 bases; bases with no gene match: 7. CDR1 SEHNR and CDR2 FQNEAQ come from the germline V gene (reference sequence).